Here is one T cell receptor (beta chain) with its context. What it binds is not known. Use of 60 Vbeta and 13 Jbeta primers characterized the PCR. Sequenced by immunoSEQ multiplex PCR; TCRdb stores in-frame clones only, minus some. This sample carries about 150,000 clones, around 72% of them seen once, and the ten largest clones take about 3.9%. This sample is drawn from a study of cytomegalovirus exposure and HLA in healthy donors. This CDR3 contains 17 residues. Germline loops: CDR1 SNHLY, CDR2 FYNNEI. Between the trimmed V and J ends, which lost 5 bases and 6 bases, there was a span of 20 bases. Study-wide findings and caveats: Analyses of presence and absence presupposed an approximately uniform sequencing depth across donors.

The chain employs TRBV2 and TRBJ1-6, with a tentative D call TRBD1 (6 bases). The clonotype originates from a man aged 50 to 59 in good health and CMV-seropositive. The specimen sequenced was PBMCs. CDR3 region: CASSRPGGGFSNSPLHF. The DNA for the CDR3 is TGTGCCAGCAGTAGACCGGGGGGGGGCTTCAGTAATTCACCCCTCCACTTT. The complete variable domain, with remaining parts taken from reference TRBV2 and TRBJ1-6, reads EPEVTQTPSHQVTQMGQEVILRCVPISNHLYFYWYRQILGQKVEFLVSFYNNEISEKSEIFDDQFSVERPDGSNFTLKIRSTKLEDSAMYFCASSRPGGGFSNSPLHFGNGTRLTVT.